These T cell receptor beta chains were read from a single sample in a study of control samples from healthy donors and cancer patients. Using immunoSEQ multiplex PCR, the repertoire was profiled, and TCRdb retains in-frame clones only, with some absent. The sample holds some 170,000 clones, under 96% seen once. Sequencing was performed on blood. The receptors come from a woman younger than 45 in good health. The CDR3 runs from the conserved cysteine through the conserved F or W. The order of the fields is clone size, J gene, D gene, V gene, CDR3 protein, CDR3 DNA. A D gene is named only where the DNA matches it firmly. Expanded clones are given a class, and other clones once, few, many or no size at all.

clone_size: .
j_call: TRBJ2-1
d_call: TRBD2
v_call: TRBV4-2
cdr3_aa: CASSSGGGSYNEQFF
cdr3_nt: TGTGCCAGCAGCAGCGGGGGGGGCTCCTACAATGAGCAGTTCTTC

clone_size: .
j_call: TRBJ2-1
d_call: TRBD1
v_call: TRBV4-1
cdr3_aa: CASGGQLNSPYNEQFF
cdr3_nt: TGCGCCAGCGGGGGACAGCTCAATTCACCCTACAATGAGCAGTTCTTC

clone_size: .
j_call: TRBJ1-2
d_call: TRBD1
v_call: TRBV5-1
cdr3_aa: CASSSRTGVRGYYGYTF
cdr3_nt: TGCGCCAGCAGCTCACGGACAGGGGTGCGAGGGTACTATGGCTACACCTTC

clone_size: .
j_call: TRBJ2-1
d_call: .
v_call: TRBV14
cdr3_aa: CASSQDRLVSHNEQFF
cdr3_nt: TGTGCCAGCAGCCAAGATCGCCTAGTGAGCCACAATGAGCAGTTCTTC

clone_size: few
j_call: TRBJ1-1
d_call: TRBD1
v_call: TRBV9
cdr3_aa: CASSVGTGVGTEAFF
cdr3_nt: TGTGCCAGCAGCGTAGGGACAGGGGTGGGCACTGAAGCTTTCTTT

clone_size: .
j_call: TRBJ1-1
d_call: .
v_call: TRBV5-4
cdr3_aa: CASRGNTEAFF
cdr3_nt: TGTGCCAGCAGAGGGAACACTGAAGCTTTCTTT

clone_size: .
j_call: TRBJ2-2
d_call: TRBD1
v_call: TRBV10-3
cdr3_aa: CAIRRQGSLGELFF
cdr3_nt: TGTGCCATCAGAAGACAGGGATCTCTGGGGGAGCTGTTTTTT

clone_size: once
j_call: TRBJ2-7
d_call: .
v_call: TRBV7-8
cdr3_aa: CASSLGLRGFGYYEQYF
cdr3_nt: TGTGCCAGCAGCTTAGGCCTCCGGGGCTTTGGATACTACGAGCAGTACTTC

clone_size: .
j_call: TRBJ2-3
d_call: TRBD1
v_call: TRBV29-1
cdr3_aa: CSALPDRGPDTQYF
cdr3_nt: TGCAGCGCTCTCCCGGACAGGGGGCCAGATACGCAGTATTTT

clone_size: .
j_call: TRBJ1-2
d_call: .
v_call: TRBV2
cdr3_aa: CASQINYGYTF
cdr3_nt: TGTGCCAGCCAGATTAACTATGGCTACACCTTC

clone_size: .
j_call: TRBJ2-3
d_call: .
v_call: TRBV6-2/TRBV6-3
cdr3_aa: CASSYRRNTQYF
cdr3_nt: TGTGCCAGCAGTTACAGGCGGAATACGCAGTATTTT

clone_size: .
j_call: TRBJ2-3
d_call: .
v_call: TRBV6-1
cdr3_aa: CASSEVGGGTDTQYF
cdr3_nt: TGTGCCAGCAGTGAAGTTGGCGGTGGCACAGATACGCAGTATTTT

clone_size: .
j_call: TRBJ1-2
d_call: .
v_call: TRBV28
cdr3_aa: CASTPRGANYGYTF
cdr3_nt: TGTGCCAGCACTCCTCGGGGGGCCAACTATGGCTACACCTTC

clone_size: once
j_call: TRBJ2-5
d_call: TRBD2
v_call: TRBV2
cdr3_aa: CASSELGGFAQETQYF
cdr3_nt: TGTGCCAGCAGTGAATTGGGGGGGTTTGCCCAAGAGACCCAGTACTTC

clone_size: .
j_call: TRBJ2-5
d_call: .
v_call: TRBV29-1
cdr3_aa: CSDEFQGTQYF
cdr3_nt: TGCAGCGATGAATTCCAGGGTACCCAGTACTTC

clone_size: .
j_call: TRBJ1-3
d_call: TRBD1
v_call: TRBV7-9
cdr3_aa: CASSSPTRTGGPSGNTIYF
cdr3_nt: TGTGCCAGCAGCTCACCTACTAGGACAGGGGGGCCTTCTGGAAACACCATATATTTT

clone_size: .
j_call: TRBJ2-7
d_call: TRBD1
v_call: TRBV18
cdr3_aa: CASSLRPGQGDYEQYF
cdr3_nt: TGTGCCAGCTCACTACGGCCGGGACAGGGGGACTACGAGCAGTACTTC

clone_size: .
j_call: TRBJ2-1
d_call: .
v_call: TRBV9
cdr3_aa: CASSVAGDIEQFF
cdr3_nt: TGTGCCAGCAGCGTAGCGGGAGATATTGAGCAGTTCTTC

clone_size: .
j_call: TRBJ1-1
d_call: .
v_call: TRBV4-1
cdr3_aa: CASSQERQRNTEAFF
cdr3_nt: TGCGCCAGCAGCCAAGAGAGGCAGAGGAACACTGAAGCTTTCTTT

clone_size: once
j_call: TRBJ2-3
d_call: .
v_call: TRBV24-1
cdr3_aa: CATSETGPPTDTQYF
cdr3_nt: TGTGCCACCAGTGAAACGGGGCCCCCCACAGATACGCAGTATTTT

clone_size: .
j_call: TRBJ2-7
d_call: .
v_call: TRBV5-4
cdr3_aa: CASSWDPLSYEQYF
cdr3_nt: TGTGCCAGCAGCTGGGACCCGCTATCCTACGAGCAGTACTTC

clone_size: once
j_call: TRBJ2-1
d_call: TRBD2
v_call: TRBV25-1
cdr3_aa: CASSESREGNNEQFF
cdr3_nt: TGTGCCAGCAGTGAATCGAGGGAGGGCAACAATGAGCAGTTCTTC

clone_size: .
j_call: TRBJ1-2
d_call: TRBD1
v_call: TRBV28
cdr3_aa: CATNTGVSGYTF
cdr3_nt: TGTGCCACCAATACAGGGGTGTCTGGCTACACCTTC

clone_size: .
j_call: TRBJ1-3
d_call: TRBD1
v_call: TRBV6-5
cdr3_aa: CASSRTGGGGNTIYF
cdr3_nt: TGTGCCAGCAGTCGGACAGGGGGTGGTGGAAACACCATATATTTT

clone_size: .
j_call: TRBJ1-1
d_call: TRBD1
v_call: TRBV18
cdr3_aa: CASSIDRGNTEAFF
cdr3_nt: TGTGCCAGCTCGATAGACAGGGGGAACACTGAAGCTTTCTTT

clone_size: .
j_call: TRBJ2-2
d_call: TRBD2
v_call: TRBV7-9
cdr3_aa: CASSLNSGRANGELFF
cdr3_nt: TGTGCCAGCAGCTTAAATAGCGGGAGGGCCAACGGGGAGCTGTTTTTT

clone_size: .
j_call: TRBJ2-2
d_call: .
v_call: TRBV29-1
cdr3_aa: CSVEFPGSTGELFF
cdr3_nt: TGCAGCGTTGAATTCCCCGGGAGCACCGGGGAGCTGTTTTTT

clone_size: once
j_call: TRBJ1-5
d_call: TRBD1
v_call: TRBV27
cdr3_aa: CASSPTGESQPQHF
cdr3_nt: TGTGCCAGCAGTCCTACAGGGGAGTCTCAGCCCCAGCATTTT

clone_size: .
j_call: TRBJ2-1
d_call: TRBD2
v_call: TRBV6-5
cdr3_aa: CASSGSSYNEQFF
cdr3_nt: TGTGCCAGTAGCGGGAGCTCCTACAATGAGCAGTTCTTC

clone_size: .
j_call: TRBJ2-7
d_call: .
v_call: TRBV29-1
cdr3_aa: CSVEFGVSYEQYF
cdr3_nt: TGCAGCGTTGAATTCGGCGTCTCCTACGAGCAGTACTTC

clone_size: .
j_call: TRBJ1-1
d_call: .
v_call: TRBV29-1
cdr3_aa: CSAFKAEAFF
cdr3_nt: TGCAGCGCCTTCAAGGCTGAAGCTTTCTTT

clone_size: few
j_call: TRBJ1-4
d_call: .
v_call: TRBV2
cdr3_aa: CASTGVANEKLFF
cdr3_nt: TGTGCCAGCACGGGGGTTGCTAATGAAAAACTGTTTTTT

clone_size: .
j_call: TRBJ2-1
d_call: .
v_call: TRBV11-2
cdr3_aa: CASSLGPPTWGNEQFF
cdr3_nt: TGTGCCAGCAGCTTAGGACCACCCACGTGGGGCAATGAGCAGTTCTTC

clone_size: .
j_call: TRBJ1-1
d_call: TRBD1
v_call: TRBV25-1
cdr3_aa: CASSYSGTGEAFF
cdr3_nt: TGTGCCAGCAGTTACTCCGGGACAGGGGAAGCTTTCTTT

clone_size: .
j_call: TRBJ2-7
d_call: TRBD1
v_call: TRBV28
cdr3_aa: CASSTTGQGYEQYF
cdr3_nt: TGTGCCAGCAGTACTACGGGACAGGGGTACGAGCAGTACTTC

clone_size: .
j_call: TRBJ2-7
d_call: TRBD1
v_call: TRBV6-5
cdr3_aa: CASSNSRGGGEQYF
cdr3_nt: TGTGCCAGCAGTAACTCGCGAGGGGGCGGCGAGCAGTACTTC

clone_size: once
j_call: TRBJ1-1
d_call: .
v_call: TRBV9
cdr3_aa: CASSVGPRGAEAFF
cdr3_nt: TGTGCCAGCAGCGTAGGTCCTCGGGGCGCTGAAGCTTTCTTT

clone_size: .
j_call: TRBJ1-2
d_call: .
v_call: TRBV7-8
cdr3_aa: CASSLARQNYGYTF
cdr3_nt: TGTGCCAGCAGCCTCGCTCGGCAGAACTATGGCTACACCTTC

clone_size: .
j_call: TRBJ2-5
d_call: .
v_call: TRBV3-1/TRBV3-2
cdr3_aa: CASSQPETQYF
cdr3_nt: TGTGCCAGCAGCCAGCCGGAGACCCAGTACTTC

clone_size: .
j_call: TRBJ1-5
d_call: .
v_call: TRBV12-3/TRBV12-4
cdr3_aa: CASRNMDQPQHF
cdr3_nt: TGTGCCAGCAGGAACATGGATCAGCCCCAGCATTTT

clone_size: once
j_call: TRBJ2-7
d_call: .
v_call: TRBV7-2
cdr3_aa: CASSFVLSGGEQYF
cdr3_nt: TGTGCCAGCAGCTTCGTGCTGTCTGGGGGCGAGCAGTACTTC

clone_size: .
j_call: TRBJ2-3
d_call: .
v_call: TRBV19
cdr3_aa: CASSMGITDTQYF
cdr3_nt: TGTGCCAGTAGTATGGGGATCACAGATACGCAGTATTTT

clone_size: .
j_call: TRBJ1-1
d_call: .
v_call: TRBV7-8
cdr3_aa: CASSIRDGNTEAFF
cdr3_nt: TGTGCCAGCAGCATCAGGGACGGAAACACTGAAGCTTTCTTT

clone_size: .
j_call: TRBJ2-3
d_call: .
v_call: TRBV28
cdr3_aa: CASSPLRQGGKTSTDTQYF
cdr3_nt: TGTGCCAGCAGTCCCCTCCGACAGGGAGGAAAGACTAGCACAGATACGCAGTATTTT

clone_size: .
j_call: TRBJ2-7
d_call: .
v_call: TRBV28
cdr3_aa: CASSLFGWGQYF
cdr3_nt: TGTGCCAGCAGTTTATTTGGGTGGGGGCAGTACTTC

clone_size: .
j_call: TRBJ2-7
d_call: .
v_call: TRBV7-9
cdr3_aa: CASSLERTGSSYEQYF
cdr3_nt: TGTGCCAGCAGCTTAGAAAGGACGGGGAGCTCCTACGAGCAGTACTTC

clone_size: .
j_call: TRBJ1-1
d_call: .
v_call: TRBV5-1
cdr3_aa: CASSLGAGTEAFF
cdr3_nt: TGCGCCAGCAGCTTGGGGGCGGGAACTGAAGCTTTCTTT

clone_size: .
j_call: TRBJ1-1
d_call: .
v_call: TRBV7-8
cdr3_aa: CASSSQTVNTEAFF
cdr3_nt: TGTGCCAGCAGCTCCCAGACGGTGAACACTGAAGCTTTCTTT

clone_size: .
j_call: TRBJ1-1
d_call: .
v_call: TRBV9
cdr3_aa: CASSVAEGGGNTEAFF
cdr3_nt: TGTGCCAGCAGCGTAGCAGAGGGAGGGGGGAACACTGAAGCTTTCTTT

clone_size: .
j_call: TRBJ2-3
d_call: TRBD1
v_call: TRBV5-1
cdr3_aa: CASSLGGQGMISTDTQYF
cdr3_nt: TGCGCCAGCAGCTTGGGAGGACAGGGAATGATAAGCACAGATACGCAGTATTTT

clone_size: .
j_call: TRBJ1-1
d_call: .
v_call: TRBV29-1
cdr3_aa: CSVEAEHVYTEAFF
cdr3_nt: TGCAGCGTTGAAGCTGAACATGTTTACACTGAAGCTTTCTTT

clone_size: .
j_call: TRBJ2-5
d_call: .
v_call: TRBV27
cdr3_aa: CASSSPNQETQYF
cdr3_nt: TGTGCCAGCAGTTCGCCCAATCAAGAGACCCAGTACTTC

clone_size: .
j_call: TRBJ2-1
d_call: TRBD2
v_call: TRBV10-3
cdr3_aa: CAISEYPSGSPRSDEQFF
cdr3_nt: TGTGCCATCAGTGAGTATCCTAGCGGGAGCCCCCGCTCGGATGAGCAGTTCTTC

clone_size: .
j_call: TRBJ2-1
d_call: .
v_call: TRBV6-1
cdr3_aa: CASSWTSAAYNEQFF
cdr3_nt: TGTGCCAGCAGTTGGACATCGGCGGCCTACAATGAGCAGTTCTTC

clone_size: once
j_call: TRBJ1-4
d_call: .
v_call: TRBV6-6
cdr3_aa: CASNDRSPNEKLFF
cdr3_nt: TGTGCCAGCAATGACAGGAGCCCTAATGAAAAACTGTTTTTT

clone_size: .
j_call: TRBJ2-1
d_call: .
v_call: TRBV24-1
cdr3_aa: CATSDFTRYNEQFF
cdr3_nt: TGTGCCACCAGTGATTTTACTCGATACAATGAGCAGTTCTTC

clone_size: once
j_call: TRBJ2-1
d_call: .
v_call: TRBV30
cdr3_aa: CAWSVPVGGVQFF
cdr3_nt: TGTGCCTGGAGTGTACCGGTAGGGGGGGTGCAGTTCTTC

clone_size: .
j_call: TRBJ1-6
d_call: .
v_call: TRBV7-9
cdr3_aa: CASSLEGLGTLHF
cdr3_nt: TGTGCCAGCAGCTTAGAGGGATTGGGGACCCTCCACTTT